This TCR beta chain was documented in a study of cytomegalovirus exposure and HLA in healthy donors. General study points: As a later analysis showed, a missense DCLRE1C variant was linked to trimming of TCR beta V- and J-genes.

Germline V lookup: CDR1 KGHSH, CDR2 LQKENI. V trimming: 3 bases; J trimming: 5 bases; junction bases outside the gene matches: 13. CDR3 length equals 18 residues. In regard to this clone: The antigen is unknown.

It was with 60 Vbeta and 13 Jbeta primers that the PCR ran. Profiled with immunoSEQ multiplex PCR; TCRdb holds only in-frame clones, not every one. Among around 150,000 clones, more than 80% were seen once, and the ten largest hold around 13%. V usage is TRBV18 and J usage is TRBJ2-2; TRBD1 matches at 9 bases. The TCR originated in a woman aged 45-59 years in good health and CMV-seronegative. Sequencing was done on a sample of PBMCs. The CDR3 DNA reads TGTGCCAGCTCACCGCTCCCCCCCGGGACAGGGATAACCGGGGAGCTGTTTTTT. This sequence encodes CASSPLPPGTGITGELFF. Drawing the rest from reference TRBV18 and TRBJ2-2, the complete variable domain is NAGVMQNPRHLVRRRGQEARLRCSPMKGHSHVYWYRQLPEEGLKFMVYLQKENIIDESGMPKERFSAEFPKEGPSILRIQQVVRGDSAAYFCASSPLPPGTGITGELFFGEGSRLTVL.